The rows below give T cell receptor beta chains drawn from one sample of a study of patients and donors after allogeneic stem cell transplantation. TCRdb ran MiXCR on the RT-PCR reads and lists one entry per CDR3 protein. Of about a million distinct CDR3 sequences listed, more than 15% are singletons. The material sequenced was blood, either unsorted or a sorted T cell fraction (not recorded which). The receptor source for this set is a human donor who was either an allogeneic HSCT recipient or a stem cell or donor lymphocyte infusion donor (not recorded which). It is not recorded whose cells these are; they may come from a transplant donor. The CDR3 runs from the conserved cysteine through the conserved F or W. Each record gives: J gene, D gene, V gene, clone size, CDR3 protein, CDR3 DNA. The D gene is left open where the match is weak. Size is omitted from some rows. Given values are once, few, many or a class for expanded clones.

TRBJ2-5 NA TRBV6-5 NA CASSYDGSAKTQYF TGTGCCAGCAGTTACGACGGGTCTGCGAAGACCCAGTACTTC
TRBJ1-4 TRBD1 TRBV28 few CASSATGATNEKLFF TGTGCCAGCAGTGCTACAGGGGCAACTAATGAAAAACTGTTTTTT
TRBJ1-2 NA TRBV3-1 NA CASSQESRAAYGYTF TGTGCCAGCAGCCAAGAGTCCAGGGCCGCGTATGGCTACACCTTC
TRBJ1-2 NA TRBV4-1 few CASSQLISTANYGYTF TGCGCCAGCAGCCAACTAATATCGACAGCTAACTATGGCTACACCTTC
TRBJ2-2 NA TRBV7-7 NA CASSFSYRPGTGTGELFF TGTGCTAGCAGCTTTTCGTATCGTCCAGGGACGGGCACCGGGGAGCTGTTTTTT
TRBJ2-1 TRBD2 TRBV24-1 NA CATSDPLGLRGAHNEQFF TGTGCCACCAGTGACCCTCTTGGGTTGCGGGGGGCCCACAATGAGCAGTTCTTC
TRBJ2-3 NA TRBV20-1 NA CSASGGSDTQYF TGCAGTGCTAGCGGGGGATCGGATACGCAGTATTTT
TRBJ2-1 TRBD2 TRBV4-1 NA CASSSREGGWNEQFF TGCGCCAGCAGTTCTCGGGAGGGGGGGTGGAATGAGCAGTTCTTC
TRBJ2-1 TRBD1 TRBV5-1 many CASSSDRGSDEQFF TGCGCCAGCAGCTCCGACAGGGGTAGCGATGAGCAGTTCTTC
TRBJ2-7 NA TRBV19 NA CASSIGFRLAGYEQYF TGTGCCAGTAGTATCGGGTTCAGGTTGGCTGGCTACGAGCAGTACTTC
TRBJ2-7 TRBD2 TRBV9 few CASSPPSGPSSYEQYF TGTGCCAGCAGCCCCCCTAGCGGGCCAAGCTCCTACGAGCAGTACTTC
TRBJ2-1 TRBD1 TRBV20-1 few CSARVGTGVALEQFF TGCAGTGCTAGAGTAGGGACAGGGGTTGCACTCGAGCAGTTCTTC
TRBJ2-3 TRBD1 TRBV11-2 few CASRYRGLTGTDTQYF TGTGCCAGCAGATACAGGGGCCTAACAGGCACAGATACGCAGTATTTT
TRBJ2-1 NA TRBV12-3/TRBV12-4 few CASSYGSMTGEQFF TGTGCCAGCAGTTACGGCAGCATGACCGGTGAGCAGTTCTTC
TRBJ2-2 TRBD2 TRBV7-9 NA CASSQHQTSGAAGELFF TGTGCCAGCAGCCAACACCAGACTAGCGGGGCAGCCGGGGAGCTGTTTTTT
TRBJ1-1 NA TRBV7-2 NA CASSLVGKTNTEAFF TGTGCCAGCAGCTTAGTTGGAAAGACGAACACTGAAGCTTTCTTT
TRBJ2-1 NA TRBV12-3/TRBV12-4 many CASSPNGNEQFF TGTGCCAGCAGCCCTAATGGCAATGAGCAGTTCTTC
TRBJ1-2 TRBD1 TRBV6-5 NA CASSSYIDRDHGYTF TGTGCCAGCAGTTCCTACATTGACAGGGACCATGGCTACACCTTC
TRBJ1-1 NA TRBV3-1 few CASSQEAGTRKNTEAFF TGTGCCAGCAGCCAAGAGGCCGGGACACGGAAAAACACTGAAGCTTTCTTT
TRBJ2-3 NA TRBV12-3/TRBV12-4 few CASSSIPSAGPSTDTQYF TGTGCCAGCAGTTCAATACCTTCGGCCGGGCCCAGCACAGATACGCAGTATTTT
TRBJ1-1 NA TRBV20-1 NA CSAQGSGRTEAFF TGCAGTGCCCAGGGAAGTGGGAGGACTGAAGCTTTCTTT
TRBJ2-3 TRBD2 TRBV27 few CASSFFAGDIPDTQYF TGTGCCAGCAGTTTCTTTGCGGGGGATATCCCAGATACGCAGTATTTT
TRBJ2-2 TRBD1 TRBV12-3/TRBV12-4 many CASNPQGVNTGELFF TGTGCCAGCAACCCACAGGGGGTGAACACCGGGGAGCTGTTTTTT
TRBJ2-7 NA TRBV29-1 NA CSVVGGSSYEQYF TGCAGCGTTGTTGGAGGCAGCTCCTACGAGCAGTACTTC
TRBJ2-1 NA TRBV11-2 many CASTPTDRIYNEQFF TGTGCCAGCACCCCAACGGACCGGATCTACAATGAGCAGTTCTTC
TRBJ2-3 NA TRBV6-2/TRBV6-3 NA CASSYSRAGRYLDTQYF TGTGCCAGCAGTTACTCGAGGGCGGGGCGATACCTTGATACGCAGTATTTT
TRBJ1-3 NA TRBV7-9 NA CASSLGEGTFSGNTIYF TGTGCCAGCAGCTTAGGCGAAGGGACCTTCTCTGGAAACACCATATATTTT
TRBJ1-1 TRBD1 TRBV6-1 many CASNAPRDSNTEAFF TGTGCCAGCAATGCGCCCCGGGACAGCAACACTGAAGCTTTCTTT
TRBJ2-7 TRBD2 TRBV7-6 few CASSFRLAGTYEQYF TGTGCCAGCAGCTTCAGACTAGCGGGGACCTACGAGCAGTACTTC
TRBJ1-1 NA TRBV28 NA CASRPRRVTEAFF TGTGCCAGCAGACCTCGACGCGTCACTGAAGCTTTCTTT
TRBJ1-4 NA TRBV6-5 NA CASSYSGQTNEKLFF TGTGCCAGCAGTTACTCAGGGCAAACTAATGAAAAACTGTTTTTT
TRBJ1-3 TRBD1 TRBV6-1 NA CASSAGQGAGNTIYF TGTGCCAGCAGTGCGGGACAGGGGGCTGGAAACACCATATATTTT
TRBJ1-1 NA TRBV29-1 NA CSVIWDNTSGAFF TGCAGCGTTATATGGGACAATACCTCGGGAGCTTTCTTT
TRBJ1-4 NA TRBV5-1 NA CASSWGRSNEKLFF TGCGCCAGCAGCTGGGGCAGGTCTAATGAAAAACTGTTTTTT
TRBJ2-7 NA TRBV4-1 NA CASSQERLYEQYF TGCGCCAGCAGCCAGGAACGTCTGTACGAGCAGTACTTC
TRBJ2-3 TRBD2 TRBV14 few CASSSGRAADTQYF TGTGCCAGCTCTAGCGGGAGGGCGGCAGATACGCAGTATTTT
TRBJ1-2 NA TRBV5-1 few CASSLTHPRYGYTF TGCGCCAGCAGCTTGACCCACCCCCGCTATGGCTACACCTTC
TRBJ1-6 NA TRBV18 NA CASSSGGRSTSPLHF TGTGCCAGCTCTTCCGGGGGACGTTCAACTTCACCCCTCCACTTT
TRBJ2-3 NA TRBV12-3/TRBV12-4 few CASSFESLGDTQYF TGTGCCAGCAGTTTCGAATCCCTAGGGGATACGCAGTATTTT
TRBJ2-3 NA TRBV12-3/TRBV12-4 few CASSLTRPSTDTQYF TGTGCCAGCAGTTTGACGAGACCTAGCACAGATACGCAGTATTTT
TRBJ2-5 NA TRBV5-1 NA CASERKVGETQYF TGCGCCAGCGAAAGGAAGGTGGGAGAGACCCAGTACTTC
TRBJ1-1 TRBD1 TRBV12-3/TRBV12-4 few CASSFGTGRHTEAFF TGTGCCAGCAGTTTTGGGACAGGGCGGCACACTGAAGCTTTCTTT
TRBJ2-7 NA TRBV27 NA CASSPGGAHEQYF TGTGCCAGCAGCCCCGGTGGAGCCCACGAGCAGTACTTC
TRBJ2-2 NA TRBV10-3 few CATRVRDVTGELFF TGTGCCACCCGAGTGCGGGACGTCACCGGGGAGCTGTTTTTT
TRBJ2-5 NA TRBV7-9 few CASSPVVLETQYF TGTGCCAGCAGCCCCGTCGTTCTGGAGACCCAGTACTTC
TRBJ2-3 NA TRBV7-3 NA CASSLRPFGTDTQYF TGTGCCAGCAGCTTACGTCCCTTCGGCACAGATACGCAGTATTTT
TRBJ2-2 NA TRBV28 few CASSEDKPTNTGELFF TGTGCCAGCAGTGAGGACAAACCCACGAACACCGGGGAGCTGTTTTTT
TRBJ1-2 NA TRBV30 NA CAWSVDRWGNYGYTF TGTGCCTGGAGTGTAGATCGATGGGGGAACTATGGCTACACCTTC
TRBJ2-3 TRBD2 TRBV5-1 NA CASSSVSGRGPGDTQYF TGCGCCAGCAGCTCAGTTAGCGGGAGAGGGCCTGGAGATACGCAGTATTTT
TRBJ2-1 TRBD2 TRBV20-1 NA CSAYRGGLGEQFF TGCAGTGCGTATCGGGGGGGCCTGGGTGAGCAGTTCTTC
TRBJ2-7 TRBD1 TRBV5-1 once CASSLGDRGLWNEQYF TGCGCCAGCAGCTTGGGGGACAGGGGGCTTTGGAACGAGCAGTACTTC
TRBJ1-1 NA TRBV7-7 many CASSLGPRTLDTEAFF TGTGCTAGCAGCTTAGGCCCTCGGACGCTGGACACTGAAGCTTTCTTT
TRBJ1-1 NA TRBV5-1 NA CASSFWGYRATEAFF TGCGCCAGCAGCTTTTGGGGCTACAGGGCGACTGAAGCTTTCTTT